This entry is about one T cell receptor beta chain. This sample is drawn from a study of blood T cell repertoires in COVID-19. The protocol was immunoSEQ multiplex PCR, while the TCRdb copy is restricted to in-frame clones and leaves out a portion. The table has fewer than 250,000 clones, about 87% seen once. This CDR3 is built from 17 residues. Unmatched junction bases numbered 7, after V lost 4 bases and J lost 3 bases. Germline V gene lookup returns CDR1 MNHNS and CDR2 SASEGT. This chain joins TRBV6-1 and TRBJ2-1, with 12 bases aligning to TRBD1. Sequenced input: peripheral blood. The receptor comes from a man aged 70 or older with acute or convalescent COVID-19. CDR3 DNA sequence: TGTGCCAGCAGTGGCCGGGACAGGGGGCCCTTCTACAATGAGCAGTTCTTC. Translating gives CASSGRDRGPFYNEQFF.